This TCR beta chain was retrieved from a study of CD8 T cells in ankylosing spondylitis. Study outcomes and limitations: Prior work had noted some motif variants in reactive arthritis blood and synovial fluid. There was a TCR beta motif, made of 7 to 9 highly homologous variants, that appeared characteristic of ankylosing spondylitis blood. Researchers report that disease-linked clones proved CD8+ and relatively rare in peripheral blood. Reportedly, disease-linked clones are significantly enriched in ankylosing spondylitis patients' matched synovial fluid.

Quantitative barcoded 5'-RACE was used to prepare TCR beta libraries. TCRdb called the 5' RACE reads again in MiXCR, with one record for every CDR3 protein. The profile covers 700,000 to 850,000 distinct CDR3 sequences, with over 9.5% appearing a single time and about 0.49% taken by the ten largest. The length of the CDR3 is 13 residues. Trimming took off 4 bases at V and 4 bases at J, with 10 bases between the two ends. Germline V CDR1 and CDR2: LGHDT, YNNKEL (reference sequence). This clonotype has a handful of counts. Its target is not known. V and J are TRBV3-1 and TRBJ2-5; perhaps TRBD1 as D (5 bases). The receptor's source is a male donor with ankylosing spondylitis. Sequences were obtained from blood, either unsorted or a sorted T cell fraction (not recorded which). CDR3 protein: CASSRDTGETQYF. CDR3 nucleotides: TGTGCCAGCAGCCGAGACACAGGAGAGACCCAGTACTTC.